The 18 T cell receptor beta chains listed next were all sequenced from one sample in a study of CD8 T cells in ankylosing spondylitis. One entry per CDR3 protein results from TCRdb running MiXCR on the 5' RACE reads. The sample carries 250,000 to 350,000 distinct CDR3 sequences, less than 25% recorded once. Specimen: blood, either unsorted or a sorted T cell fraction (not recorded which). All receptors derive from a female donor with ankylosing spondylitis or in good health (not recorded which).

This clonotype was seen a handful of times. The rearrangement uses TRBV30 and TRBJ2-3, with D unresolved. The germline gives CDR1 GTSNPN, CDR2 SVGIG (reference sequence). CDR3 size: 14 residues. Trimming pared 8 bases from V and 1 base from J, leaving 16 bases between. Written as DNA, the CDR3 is TGTGCCCAACAATCCAGAATTGGCACAGATACGCAGTATTTT. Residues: CAQQSRIGTDTQYF.

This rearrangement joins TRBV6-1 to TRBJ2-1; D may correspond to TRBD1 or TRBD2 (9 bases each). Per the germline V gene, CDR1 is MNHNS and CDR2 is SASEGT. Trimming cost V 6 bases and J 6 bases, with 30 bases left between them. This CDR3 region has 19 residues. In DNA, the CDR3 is TGTGCCAGCAGGAGACGGGACAGGGTTAGGGGCGGGAGGGCCAATGAGCAGTTCTTC. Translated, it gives CASRRRDRVRGGRANEQFF.

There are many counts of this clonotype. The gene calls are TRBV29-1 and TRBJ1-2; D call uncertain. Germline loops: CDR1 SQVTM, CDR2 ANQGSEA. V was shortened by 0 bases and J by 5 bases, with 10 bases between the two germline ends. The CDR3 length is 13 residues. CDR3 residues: CSVEDGYWYGYTF. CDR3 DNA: TGCAGCGTTGAAGACGGCTATTGGTATGGCTACACCTTC. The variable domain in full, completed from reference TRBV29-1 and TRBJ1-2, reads SAVISQKPSRDICQRGTSLTIQCQVDSQVTMMFWYRQQPGQSLTLIATANQGSEATYESGFVIDKFPISRPNLTFSTLTVSNMSPEDSSIYLCSVEDGYWYGYTFGSGTRLTVV.

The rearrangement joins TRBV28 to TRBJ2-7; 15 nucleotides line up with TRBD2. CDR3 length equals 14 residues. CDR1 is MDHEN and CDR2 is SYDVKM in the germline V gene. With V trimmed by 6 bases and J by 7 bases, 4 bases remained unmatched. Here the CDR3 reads CASSPGTSGREQYF. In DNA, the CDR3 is TGTGCCAGCAGCCCCGGGACTAGCGGGAGGGAGCAGTACTTC.

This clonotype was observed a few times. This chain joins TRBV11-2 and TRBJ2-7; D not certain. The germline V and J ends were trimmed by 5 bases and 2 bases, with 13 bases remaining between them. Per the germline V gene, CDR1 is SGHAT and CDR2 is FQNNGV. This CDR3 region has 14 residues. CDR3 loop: CASSHTRITYEQYF. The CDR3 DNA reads TGTGCCAGCAGCCACACACGGATCACCTACGAGCAGTACTTC.

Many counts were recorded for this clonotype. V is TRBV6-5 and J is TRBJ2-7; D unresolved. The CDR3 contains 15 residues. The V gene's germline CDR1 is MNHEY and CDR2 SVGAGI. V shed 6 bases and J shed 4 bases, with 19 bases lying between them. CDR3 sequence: CASSPTALAGYEQYF. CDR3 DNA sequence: TGTGCCAGCAGCCCCACGGCACTTGCTGGTTACGAGCAGTACTTC.

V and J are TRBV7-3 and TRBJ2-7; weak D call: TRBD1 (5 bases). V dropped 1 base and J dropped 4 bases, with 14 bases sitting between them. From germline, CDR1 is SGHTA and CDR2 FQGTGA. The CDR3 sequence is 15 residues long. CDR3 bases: TGTGCCAGCAGCTTAAAGGGGCGGTCATTTTACGAGCAGTACTTC. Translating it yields CASSLKGRSFYEQYF.

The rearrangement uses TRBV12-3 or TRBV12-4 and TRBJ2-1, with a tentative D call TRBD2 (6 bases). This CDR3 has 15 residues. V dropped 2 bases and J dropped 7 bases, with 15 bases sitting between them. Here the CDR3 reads CASSLLFGTSNEQFF. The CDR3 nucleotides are TGTGCCAGCAGTTTATTGTTCGGGACTTCTAATGAGCAGTTCTTC.

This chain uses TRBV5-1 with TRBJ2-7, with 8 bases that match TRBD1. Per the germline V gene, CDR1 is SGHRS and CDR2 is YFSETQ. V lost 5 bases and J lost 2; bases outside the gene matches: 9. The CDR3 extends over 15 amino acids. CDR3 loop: CASSLQGALAYEQYF. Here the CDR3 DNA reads TGCGCCAGCAGTCTGCAGGGGGCGCTAGCCTACGAGCAGTACTTC.

CDR3 amino acids: CAWRLAGAYEQYF. The CDR3 region has the DNA TGTGCCTGGAGGCTCGCGGGGGCCTACGAGCAGTACTTC. The chain carries TRBV30 and TRBJ2-7, with 7 bases that match TRBD2. Germline V gene lookup returns CDR1 GTSNPN and CDR2 SVGIG (reference sequence). The V and J ends lost 3 bases and 2 bases, in that order; junction bases with no gene match: 4. The CDR3 extends over 13 amino acids.

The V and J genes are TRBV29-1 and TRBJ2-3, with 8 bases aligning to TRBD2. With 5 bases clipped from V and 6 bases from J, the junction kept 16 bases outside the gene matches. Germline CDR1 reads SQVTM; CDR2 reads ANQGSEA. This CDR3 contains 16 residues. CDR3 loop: CSVTGRVAGWGDTQYF. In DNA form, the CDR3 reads TGCAGCGTTACGGGGCGGGTAGCGGGATGGGGGGATACGCAGTATTTT.

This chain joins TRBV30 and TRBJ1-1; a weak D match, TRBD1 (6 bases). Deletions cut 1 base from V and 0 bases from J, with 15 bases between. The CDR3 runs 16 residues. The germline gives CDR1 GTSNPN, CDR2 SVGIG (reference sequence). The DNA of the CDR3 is TGTGCCTGGAGTGGGGGGCTACGGAGAATGAACACTGAAGCTTTCTTT. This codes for CAWSGGLRRMNTEAFF.

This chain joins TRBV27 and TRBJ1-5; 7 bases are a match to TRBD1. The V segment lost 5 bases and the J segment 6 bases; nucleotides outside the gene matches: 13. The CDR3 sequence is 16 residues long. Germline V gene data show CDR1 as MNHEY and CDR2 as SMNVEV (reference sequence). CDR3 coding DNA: TGTGCCAGCAGTCCCATGACAGGGACCAGCGGTCAGCCCCAGCATTTT. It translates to CASSPMTGTSGQPQHF.

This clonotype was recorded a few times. CDR3 sequence (DNA): TGCGCCAGCATCCCCGGATACTCTGGAAACACCATATATTTT. Protein: CASIPGYSGNTIYF. The V and J genes are TRBV10-2 and TRBJ1-3; D remains ambiguous. Looked up from germline, CDR1 is WSHSY and CDR2 is SAAADI. V lost 7 bases and J 0 bases, leaving 10 bases between the germline ends. The CDR3 is made up of 14 amino acids.

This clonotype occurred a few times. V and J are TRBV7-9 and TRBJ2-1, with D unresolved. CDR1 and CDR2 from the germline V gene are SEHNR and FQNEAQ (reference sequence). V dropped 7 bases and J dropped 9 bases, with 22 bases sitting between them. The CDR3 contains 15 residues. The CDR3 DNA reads TGTGCCAGCACCCCGTCCAAGTACTCCCCCACTGAGCAGTTCTTC. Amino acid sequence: CASTPSKYSPTEQFF.

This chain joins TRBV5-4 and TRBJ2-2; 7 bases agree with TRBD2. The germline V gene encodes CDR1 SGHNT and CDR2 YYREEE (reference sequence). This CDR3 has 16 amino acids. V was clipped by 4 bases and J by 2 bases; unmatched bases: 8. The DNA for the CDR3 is TGTGCCAGCAGCCATGAAGGACTAGTAAACACCGGGGAGCTGTTTTTT. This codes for CASSHEGLVNTGELFF. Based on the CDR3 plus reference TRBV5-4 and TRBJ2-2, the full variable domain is ETGVTQSPTHLIKTRGQQVTLRCSSQSGHNTVSWYQQALGQGPQFIFQYYREEENGRGNFPPRFSGLQFPNYSSELNVNALELDDSALYLCASSHEGLVNTGELFFGEGSRLTVL.

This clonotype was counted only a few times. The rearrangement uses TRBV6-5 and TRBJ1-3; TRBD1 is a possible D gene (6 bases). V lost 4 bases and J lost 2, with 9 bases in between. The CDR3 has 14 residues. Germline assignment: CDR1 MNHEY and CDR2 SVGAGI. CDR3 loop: CASSSGAAGNTIYF. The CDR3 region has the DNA TGTGCCAGCAGTTCAGGGGCCGCTGGAAACACCATATATTTT.

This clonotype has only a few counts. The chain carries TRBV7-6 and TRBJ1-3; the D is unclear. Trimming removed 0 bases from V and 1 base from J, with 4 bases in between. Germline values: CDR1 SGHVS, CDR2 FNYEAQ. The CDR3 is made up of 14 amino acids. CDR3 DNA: TGTGCCAGCAGCTTAGCTGAGTCTGGAAACACCATATATTTT. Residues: CASSLAESGNTIYF.